This T cell receptor (beta chain) was identified during a study of Ad26.COV2.S vaccination and SARS-CoV-2 variants. There are 13 residues in the CDR3. V was shortened by 3 bases and J by 0 bases, with 5 bases between the two germline ends. Findings of the study overall: Participants in the vaccine arm had higher spike-specific TCR breadth; placebo recipients had lower.

The treatment here: over 15 received Ad26.COV2.S at low or high dose, single or two shots; 5 received placebo; per-sample allocation not given. Samples analyzed were those drawn on day 63 after the first vaccine or placebo injection. Assay: immunoSEQ multiplex PCR; the TCRdb copy retains only in-frame clones and omits some. The data show about 390,000 clones, 80% to 95% seen once. This clone occurred a few times. Its antigen is currently unknown. The sequenced sample was peripheral blood, obtained in a trial of Ad26.COV2.S vaccine versus placebo. The rearrangement links TRBV12-3 or TRBV12-4 to TRBJ1-1, with no clear D. This receptor was identified in a person between 18 and 60 years old who received the Ad26.COV2.S COVID-19 vaccine or a placebo. The CDR3 protein is CASSFKLNTEAFF. CDR3 DNA sequence: TGTGCCAGCAGTTTCAAGTTGAACACTGAAGCTTTCTTT.